One sample yielded the 23 T cell receptor beta chains listed below, sequenced in a study of T cell responses to AZD1222 COVID-19 vaccine. Clones were read by immunoSEQ multiplex PCR, and TCRdb kept only the in-frame ones, dropping some. The sample contains about 150,000 clones, 90% to 95% of which appear only once. The sample in question was peripheral blood, obtained on day 0 of AZD1222 vaccination. All receptors come from an adult in good health.

The chain recombines TRBV3-1 (or the pseudogene TRBV3-2) with TRBJ2-6; D possibly uses TRBD1 or TRBD2 (5 bases each). Trimming took 4 bases from V and 4 from J, leaving 11 bases between them. CDR3 length equals 15 residues. Germline CDR1 reads LGHDT; CDR2 reads YNNKEL (reference sequence). The CDR3 DNA sequence: TGTGCCAGCAGCCGCCGGGACCACGGGGCCAACGTCCTGACTTTC. Its translation is CASSRRDHGANVLTF.

The genes are TRBV3-1 (or the pseudogene TRBV3-2) and TRBJ2-7; D remains ambiguous. V was shortened by 4 bases and J by 5 bases, with 12 bases between the two germline ends. In germline, CDR1 is LGHDT, CDR2 YNNKEL (reference sequence). There are 13 residues in the CDR3. The CDR3 sequence is CASSRHGPDEQYF. The CDR3 DNA sequence: TGTGCCAGCAGCCGCCACGGGCCGGACGAGCAGTACTTC.

This clone was detected a few times. V usage is TRBV7-2 and J usage is TRBJ2-1; 8 bases line up with TRBD1. V dropped 4 bases and J dropped 2; count of bases not matched to a gene: 4. The CDR3 has 15 amino acids. Looked up from germline, CDR1 is SGHTA and CDR2 is FQGNSA. The CDR3 nucleotides are TGTGCCAGCAGCTCGACAGGGGAAACCTACAATGAGCAGTTCTTC. The encoded protein is CASSSTGETYNEQFF.

V and J are TRBV4-3 and TRBJ2-2; perhaps TRBD2 as D (6 bases). The V gene lost 2 bases and the J gene lost 5 bases, with 15 bases spanning the gap. The CDR3 sequence is 16 residues long. CDR1 LGHNA and CDR2 YSLEER come from the germline V gene. This chain's CDR3 is CASSQFLRGGTGELFF. As DNA, the CDR3 is TGCGCCAGCAGCCAATTTTTAAGGGGAGGTACCGGGGAGCTGTTTTTT.

The J gene is TRBJ2-7, the V gene TRBV19, with 8 bases that match TRBD2. Germline CDR1 reads LNHDA; CDR2 reads SQIVND (reference sequence). This CDR3 is 14 amino acids long. Trimming removed 5 bases from V and 6 bases from J; junction bases left unmatched: 9. CDR3 sequence (DNA): TGTGCCAGTAGTCCGGGACTAGGGGGTGGCGAGCAGTACTTC. This translates into CASSPGLGGGEQYF.

The chain uses TRBV18 and TRBJ1-2; no reliable D call. V dropped 0 bases and J dropped 8 bases, with 10 bases sitting between them. CDR1 and CDR2 from the germline V gene are KGHSH and LQKENI. The CDR3 sequence is 13 residues long. The CDR3 protein is CASSPPELNGYTF. CDR3 nucleotides: TGTGCCAGCTCACCACCGGAATTGAACGGCTACACCTTC.

The rearrangement links TRBV30 to TRBJ2-7; D unresolved. V shed 5 bases and J shed 2 bases, with 7 bases lying between them. CDR1 is GTSNPN and CDR2 is SVGIG in the germline V gene (reference sequence). The CDR3 consists of 11 residues. CDR3: CAWSQAYEQYF. The DNA for the CDR3 is TGTGCCTGGTCTCAAGCCTACGAGCAGTACTTC.

The V and J genes are TRBV9 and TRBJ2-7, with 7 bases aligning to TRBD1. J gave up 0 bases and V 4 bases, and 7 bases lay outside the gene matches. Germline V gene lookup returns CDR1 SGDLS and CDR2 YYNGEE. CDR3 size: 15 residues. CDR3 sequence: CASSLRDSLSYEQYF. DNA of the CDR3: TGTGCCAGCAGCCTCCGGGACAGTCTCTCCTACGAGCAGTACTTC. Variable domain in full (rest from reference TRBV9 and TRBJ2-7): DSGVTQTPKHLITATGQRVTLRCSPRSGDLSVYWYQQSLDQGLQFLIQYYNGEERAKGNILERFSAQQFPDLHSELNLSSLELGDSALYFCASSLRDSLSYEQYFGPGTRLTVT.

The V gene is TRBV15, the J gene TRBJ1-4; TRBD1 is a possible D gene (5 bases). The CDR3 sequence is 12 residues long. V dropped 2 bases and J dropped 8 bases, with 6 bases sitting between them. From germline, CDR1 is LNHNV and CDR2 YYDKDF (reference sequence). DNA of the CDR3: TGTGCCACCAGCAGATGGGGGGAAAAACTGTTTTTT. Protein sequence: CATSRWGEKLFF.

V usage is TRBV9 and J usage is TRBJ1-2; D is perhaps TRBD1 (6 bases). CDR3 length: 15 amino acids. Trimming took 3 bases from V and 1 from J, leaving 13 bases between them. CDR1 is SGDLS, CDR2 YYNGEE, per germline. The CDR3 nucleotides read TGTGCCAGCAGCGAGGGGGGCCAGGGTAACTATGGCTACACCTTC. The encoded protein is CASSEGGQGNYGYTF.

The chain uses TRBV7-9 and TRBJ1-5, with 10 bases lining up with TRBD1. J lost 9 bases, V lost 5 bases, and 7 bases had no gene match. Germline CDR1 reads SEHNR; CDR2 reads FQNEAQ (reference sequence). The CDR3 contains 14 residues. In DNA, the CDR3 is TGTGCCAGCAGCAAGGGACAGGGGAACGGGCCCCAGCATTTT. Its protein is CASSKGQGNGPQHF. Together with reference TRBV7-9 and TRBJ1-5, the CDR3 gives the full variable domain: DTGVSQNPRHKITKRGQNVTFRCDPISEHNRLYWYRQTLGQGPEFLTYFQNEAQLEKSRLLSDRFSAERPKGSFSTLEIQRTEQGDSAMYLCASSKGQGNGPQHFGDGTRLSIL.

The chain couples TRBV25-1 to TRBJ2-7; TRBD2 is a possible D gene (5 bases). The CDR3 sequence is 16 residues long. V lost 3 bases to trimming and J lost 6 bases, with 21 bases between them. The germline gives CDR1 MGHDK, CDR2 SYGVNS. The DNA of the CDR3 is TGTGCCAGCAGTGATGGAGGTGGAGGACTGCCTTCCGAGCAGTACTTC. This translates into CASSDGGGGLPSEQYF.

The chain is built from TRBV21-1 and TRBJ2-7; TRBD1 is the table's D call, not checked against the DNA. TRBV21-1 is tagged as a pseudogene. CDR3 length equals 14 residues. In DNA form, the CDR3 reads TGTGCCAGCGGAAATAGGACATCCTCCTACGAGCAGTACTTC. This encodes CASGNRTSSYEQYF.

The CDR3 coding sequence is TGTGCCAGCAGCTTCGACAGGGGACAGGGAAAACTGTTTTTT. As protein: CASSFDRGQGKLFF. The chain links TRBV14 to TRBJ1-4, with 9 bases that match TRBD1. After removal of 5 bases from V and 10 bases from J, the junction contained 8 bases not matched to a gene. The CDR3 totals 14 residues. Per germline, CDR1 SGHDN and CDR2 FVKESK. Supplemented by reference TRBV14 and TRBJ1-4, the full variable domain reads EAGVTQFPSHSVIEKGQTVTLRCDPISGHDNLYWYRRVMGKEIKFLLHFVKESKQDESGMPNNRFLAERTGGTYSTLKVQPAELEDSGVYFCASSFDRGQGKLFFGSGTQLSVL.

The chain has TRBV6-6 and TRBJ1-2, with 8 bases lining up with TRBD1. The V gene end was trimmed by 5 bases and the J gene end by 0 bases; junction bases not matched to a gene: 5. The CDR3 has 15 amino acids. The germline V gene has CDR1 MNHNY and CDR2 SVGAGI (reference sequence). The CDR3 loop reads CASSPGQASNYGYTF. In DNA form, the CDR3 reads TGTGCCAGCAGTCCGGGACAGGCTTCTAACTATGGCTACACCTTC.

The count of this clone is one. The CDR3 nucleotides are TGTGCCAGCAGTTACTCGACGAGGTACATGAACACTGAAGCTTTCTTT. Residues: CASSYSTRYMNTEAFF. The V and J genes are TRBV6-5 and TRBJ1-1; D call uncertain. V was clipped by 0 bases and J by 0 bases, with 11 bases between them. CDR1 is MNHEY, CDR2 SVGAGI, per germline. The CDR3 has 16 amino acids.

As DNA, the CDR3 is TGTGCCAGTAGTCGTCAGGCGGGGTCGGGCATTCAGTACTTC. Translation: CASSRQAGSGIQYF. The genes are TRBV19 and TRBJ2-4; a weak D match, TRBD2 (6 bases). This CDR3 comprises 14 residues. V was cut by 5 bases and J by 9 bases, with 17 bases left in between. Looked up from germline, CDR1 is LNHDA and CDR2 is SQIVND (reference sequence). Drawing the rest from reference TRBV19 and TRBJ2-4, the complete variable domain is DGGITQSPKYLFRKEGQNVTLSCEQNLNHDAMYWYRQDPGQGLRLIYYSQIVNDFQKGDIAEGYSVSREKKESFPLTVTSAQKNPTAFYLCASSRQAGSGIQYFGAGTRLSVL.

This chain uses TRBV6-9 with TRBJ1-4, with D possibly being TRBD1 (6 bases). The CDR3 runs 15 residues. Germline CDR1 and CDR2: MNHGY and SVAAGI. V was shortened by 4 bases and J by 3 bases, with 12 bases between the two germline ends. Written as DNA, the CDR3 is TGTGCCAGCAGTTTACAGGGAGCAGCTAATGAAAAACTGTTTTTT. Residues: CASSLQGAANEKLFF.

The V call is TRBV18, the J call TRBJ1-6; 7 positions agree with TRBD1. Trimming took 6 bases from V and 7 from J; bases not matched to a gene: 3. Germline assignment: CDR1 KGHSH and CDR2 LQKENI. The CDR3 extends over 13 amino acids. CDR3 sequence: CASSPGGNSPLHF. In nucleotides, the CDR3 is TGTGCCAGCTCCCCAGGGGGAAATTCACCCCTCCACTTT.

The CDR3 DNA sequence: TGTGCCAGCAGCTTAGTTTCAGGGGCCACCTTGGGAGCTTTCTTT. It codes for CASSLVSGATLGAFF. The chain is built from TRBV7-9 and TRBJ1-1; a weak D match, TRBD1 (6 bases). Germline V gene sequence: CDR1 SEHNR, CDR2 FQNEAQ (reference sequence). The CDR3 consists of 15 residues. Trimming removed 1 base from V and 10 bases from J, with 19 bases in between.

The chain carries TRBV15 and TRBJ2-3, with D tentatively TRBD1 or TRBD2 (6 bases each). CDR1 and CDR2 from the germline V gene are LNHNV and YYDKDF (reference sequence). CDR3 length equals 14 residues. V was clipped by 4 bases and J by 4 bases, with 12 bases between them. CDR3 nucleotides: TGTGCCACCAGCATGGAGGGGGATCCAGATACGCAGTATTTT. It encodes CATSMEGDPDTQYF. Drawing the rest from reference TRBV15 and TRBJ2-3, the complete variable domain is DAMVIQNPRYQVTQFGKPVTLSCSQTLNHNVMYWYQQKSSQAPKLLFHYYDKDFNNEADTPDNFQSRRPNTSFCFLDIRSPGLGDTAMYLCATSMEGDPDTQYFGPGTRLTVL.

This chain uses TRBV11-2 with TRBJ2-4; 8 bases agree with TRBD2. The CDR3 extends over 17 amino acids. The germline CDR1 and CDR2 sequences are SGHAT and FQNNGV. Trimming at V came to 5 bases and at J to 0 bases, leaving 9 bases not matched to a gene. The chain's CDR3 is CASSAGGLAGAKNIQYF. CDR3 DNA sequence: TGTGCCAGCAGCGCCGGGGGCCTAGCGGGAGCCAAAAACATTCAGTACTTC.

The gene calls are TRBV9 and TRBJ2-1; TRBD2 agrees at 12 bases. Looked up from germline, CDR1 is SGDLS and CDR2 is YYNGEE. This CDR3 has 16 amino acids. The V and J ends lost 0 bases and 6 bases, in that order; junction bases with no gene match: 4. CDR3 DNA: TGTGCCAGCAGCGTAGAGACTAGCGGGGGCGTCAATGAGCAGTTCTTC. Translation gives CASSVETSGGVNEQFF.